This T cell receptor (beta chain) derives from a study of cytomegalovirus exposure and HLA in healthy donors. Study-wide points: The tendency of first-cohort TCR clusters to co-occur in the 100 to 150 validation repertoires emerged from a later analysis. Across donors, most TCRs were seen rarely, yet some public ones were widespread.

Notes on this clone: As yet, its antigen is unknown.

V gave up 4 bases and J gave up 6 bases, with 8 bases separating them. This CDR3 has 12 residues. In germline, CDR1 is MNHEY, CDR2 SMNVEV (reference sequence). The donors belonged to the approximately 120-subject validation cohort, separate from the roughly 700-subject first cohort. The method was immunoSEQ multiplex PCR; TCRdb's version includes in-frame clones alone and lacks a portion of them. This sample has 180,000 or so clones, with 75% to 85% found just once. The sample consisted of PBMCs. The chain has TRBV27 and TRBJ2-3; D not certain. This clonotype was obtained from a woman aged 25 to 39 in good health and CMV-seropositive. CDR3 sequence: CASSWSADTQYF. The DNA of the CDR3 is TGTGCCAGCAGTTGGAGCGCGGATACGCAGTATTTT.